This T cell receptor beta chain was sequenced in a study of blood T cells in healthy people across ages. For the second PCR, which ran for about 6 to 11 cycles, a sample-barcoded 5' primer and a J-beta primer mix were used. Each of the cDNA molecules was tagged by a template-switch adaptor with 12 random nucleotides. Using its own MiXCR run on the 5' RACE reads, TCRdb lists one record per CDR3 protein. The sample lists 550,000 to 650,000 distinct CDR3 sequences, under 30% seen once, with 15% to 19% in the top ten. Germline CDR1 reads MNHNY; CDR2 reads SVGAGI (reference sequence). The CDR3 sequence is 17 residues long. Trimming cost V 6 bases and J 1 base; bases outside gene matches: 7. As for this clonotype: This sequence may be a read error, since a much larger clone differs from it by one base.

The receptor's source is a woman older than 75 in good health. Specimen: blood. This chain uses TRBV6-6 with TRBJ2-1; 12 positions match TRBD2. CDR3 in amino acids: CASRPSGGAESYNEQFF. CDR3 nucleotide sequence: TGTGCCAGCAGACCTAGCGGGGGGGCCGAGTCCTACAATGAGCAGTTCTTC.